The rows below give T cell receptor beta chains drawn from one sample of a study of T cells in Graves' hyperthyroidism and ophthalmopathy. TCRdb re-derived calls from the multiplex PCR reads in MiXCR, one entry per CDR3 protein. The sample includes about 320,000 distinct CDR3 sequences, around 17% of them seen just once. Specimen: blood. All receptors come from a man aged 25 to 45 with Graves' hyperthyroidism. Both conserved end residues are part of each CDR3.

cdr3_aa j_call v_call
CSAMRTHGRNEQFF TRBJ2-1 TRBV20-1
CASSLTTGTGYNEQFF TRBJ2-1 TRBV5-6
CASNILAGGGDEQFF TRBJ2-1 TRBV6-1
CASSQGVTGASEAFF TRBJ1-1 TRBV3-1
CASSMMDRYNEQFF TRBJ2-1 TRBV27
CASSPSNPVFTEAFF TRBJ1-1 TRBV7-9
CASSDTREGIQYF TRBJ2-4 TRBV12-3/TRBV12-4
CASSFLTRTDTQYF TRBJ2-3 TRBV13
CSAPLPDSSYEQYF TRBJ2-7 TRBV20-1
CASSSRLAGNTEAFF TRBJ1-1 TRBV7-2
CSARGYRLRGPATDTQYF TRBJ2-3 TRBV20-1
CASSYSLKINEQFF TRBJ2-1 TRBV6-5
CASNSGGSNTEAFF TRBJ1-1 TRBV28
CASSTRQGRANTEAFF TRBJ1-1 TRBV19
CASSPDGRGTEAFF TRBJ1-1 TRBV2
CATSRVRQGGGYTF TRBJ1-2 TRBV15
CATSGDRVGQPQHF TRBJ1-5 TRBV24-1
CASSQAGGLSTDTQYF TRBJ2-3 TRBV4-1
CASSLWDRAYNEQFF TRBJ2-1 TRBV5-1
CASSDSAMDYYNEQFF TRBJ2-1 TRBV13
CASSLSPGNTEAFF TRBJ1-1 TRBV12-3/TRBV12-4
CASSLGNGGRQPQHF TRBJ1-5 TRBV12-3/TRBV12-4
CASSPLGEDTQYF TRBJ2-3 TRBV9
CASRYRETSWKGLRDIQYF TRBJ2-4 TRBV11-2
CASPTGLAAYNEQFF TRBJ2-1 TRBV19
CASSSGWGPTNEKLFF TRBJ1-4 TRBV5-1
CASSQAGPSSYEQYF TRBJ2-7 TRBV4-1
CASSNPRSKETQYF TRBJ2-5 TRBV27
CASSQDVGGYTF TRBJ1-2 TRBV4-1
CASSFVENQPQHF TRBJ1-5 TRBV12-3/TRBV12-4
CASSRGSEQYF TRBJ2-7 TRBV5-5
CASSLALAAEADTQYF TRBJ2-3 TRBV5-1
CATRSSGRVYEQFF TRBJ2-1 TRBV24-1
CASSLDFPGARGTGELFF TRBJ2-2 TRBV27
CASSFGGGRQPQHF TRBJ1-5 TRBV5-5
CASRGLAGGQYEQYF TRBJ2-7 TRBV6-1
CATSRDQDTQYF TRBJ2-3 TRBV15
CASTAPGGETQYF TRBJ2-5 TRBV6-1
CASSPDLLEQYF TRBJ2-7 TRBV4-1
CASSLMTQDTQYF TRBJ2-3 TRBV7-3
CASSSQGEGDGGLFF TRBJ2-2 TRBV5-1
CASSQPGNHYEQYF TRBJ2-7 TRBV28
CASSVGSGDTQYF TRBJ2-3 TRBV9
CAWSVPAGGYTDTQYF TRBJ2-3 TRBV30